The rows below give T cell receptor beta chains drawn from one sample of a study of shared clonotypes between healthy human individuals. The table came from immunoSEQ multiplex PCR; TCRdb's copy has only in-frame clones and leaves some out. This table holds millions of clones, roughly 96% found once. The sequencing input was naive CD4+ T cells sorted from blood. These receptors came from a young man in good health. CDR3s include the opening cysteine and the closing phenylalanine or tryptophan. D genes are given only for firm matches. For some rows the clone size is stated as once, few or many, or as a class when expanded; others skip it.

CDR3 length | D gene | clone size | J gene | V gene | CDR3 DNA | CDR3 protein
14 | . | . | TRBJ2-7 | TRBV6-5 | TGTGCCAGCAGTCTAGTAGCGGTTTCCTACGAGCAGTACTTC | CASSLVAVSYEQYF
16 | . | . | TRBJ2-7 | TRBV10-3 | TGTGCCATCAGTGGGGGTTCTCAAAGGGTCAACTACGAGCAGTACTTC | CAISGGSQRVNYEQYF
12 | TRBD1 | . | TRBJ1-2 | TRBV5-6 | TGTGCCAGCAGCTTGGGACAGGGGAGGATCACCTTC | CASSLGQGRITF
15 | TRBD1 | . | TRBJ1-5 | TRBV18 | TGTGCCAGCTCGCCCGACGGGACAGGGGTTCAGCCCCAGCATTTT | CASSPDGTGVQPQHF
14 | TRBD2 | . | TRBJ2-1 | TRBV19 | TGTGCCAGTAGTAACGCGCGGGAGTACAATGAGCAGTTCTTC | CASSNAREYNEQFF
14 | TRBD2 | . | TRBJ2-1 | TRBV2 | TGTGCCAGCAGTCGACTAGCGGGGTACAATGAGCAGTTCTTC | CASSRLAGYNEQFF
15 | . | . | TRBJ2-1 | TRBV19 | TGTGCCAGTAGTATAGGGTCTAGCTTTTACGATGAGCAGTTCTTC | CASSIGSSFYDEQFF
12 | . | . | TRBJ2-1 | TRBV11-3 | TGTGCCAGCAGCTTACGAGACAATGAGCAGTTCTTC | CASSLRDNEQFF
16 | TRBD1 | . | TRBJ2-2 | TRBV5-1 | TGCGCCAGCAGCCCCCGACAGGGTTCGGACACCGGGGAGCTGTTTTTT | CASSPRQGSDTGELFF
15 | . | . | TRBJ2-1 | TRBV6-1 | TGTGCCGGGAAGCCGACTAGTACCTCCTACAATGAGCAGTTCTTC | CAGKPTSTSYNEQFF
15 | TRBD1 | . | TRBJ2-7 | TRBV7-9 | TGTGCCAGCAGCTCTTTACAGGGGAAAACCTACGAGCAGTACTTC | CASSSLQGKTYEQYF
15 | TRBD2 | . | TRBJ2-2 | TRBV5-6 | TGTGCCAGCAACCTTGGGTCTAGCGGCACCGGGGAGCTGTTTTTT | CASNLGSSGTGELFF
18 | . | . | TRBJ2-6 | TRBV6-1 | TGTGCCAGCAGTGAAGCGTATCAACTGGTAGGTGGGGCCAACGTCCTGACTTTC | CASSEAYQLVGGANVLTF
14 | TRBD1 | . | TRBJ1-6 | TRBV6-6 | TGTGCCATCCCGGGACAGGGGACAAATTCACCCCTCCACTTT | CAIPGQGTNSPLHF
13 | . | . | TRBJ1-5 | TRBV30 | TGTGCCTGGAATCGGAGGGCGGGTCAGCCCCAGCATTTT | CAWNRRAGQPQHF
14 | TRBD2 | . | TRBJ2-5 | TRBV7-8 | TGTGCCAGCAGGATCCGGGGGGTTACAGAGACCCAGTACTTC | CASRIRGVTETQYF
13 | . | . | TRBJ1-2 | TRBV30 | TGTGCCTGGAGTACAGGTTCTAACTATGGCTACACCTTC | CAWSTGSNYGYTF
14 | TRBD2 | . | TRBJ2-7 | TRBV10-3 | TGTGCCACAGCGACTAGCGGGGCTGGAAACGAGCAGTACTTC | CATATSGAGNEQYF
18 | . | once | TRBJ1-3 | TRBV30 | TGTGCCTGGAGTGTGGGCAGGGCAATTTCTGAGGAAGGAAACACCATATATTTT | CAWSVGRAISEEGNTIYF
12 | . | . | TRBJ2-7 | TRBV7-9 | TGTGCCAGCAGCCCTCTTTACTACGAGCAGTACTTC | CASSPLYYEQYF
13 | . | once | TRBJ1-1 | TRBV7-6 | TGTGCCAGCAGCTTAGGGGCTACCACTGAAGCTTTCTTT | CASSLGATTEAFF
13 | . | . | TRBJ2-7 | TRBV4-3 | TGCGCCAGCAGCCTAGAAGTCCGGACGGAGCAGTACTTC | CASSLEVRTEQYF
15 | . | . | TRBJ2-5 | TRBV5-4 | TGTGCCAGCAGCTTGGCGACAGGCTTCCAAGAGACCCAGTACTTC | CASSLATGFQETQYF